This paragraph covers one T cell receptor beta chain sequence. Its cognate antigen is unknown. V was trimmed by 2 bases and J by 2 bases, leaving 8 bases between them. The CDR3 is made up of 14 amino acids. In germline, CDR1 is SGHKS, CDR2 YYEKEE (reference sequence). This entry belongs to a study of T cell responses to AZD1222 COVID-19 vaccine. This table comes from immunoSEQ multiplex PCR, and its TCRdb copy is limited to in-frame clones, with some not included. The table lists about 54,000 clones, around 84% of them singletons. Findings of the study overall: Researchers report vaccine-associated CD4 TCRs spanning spike, with dominance at 160-218 and 743-854. White British people made up most donors, females outnumbered males, and clonal diversity was possibly underestimated. Spike-specific TCR breadth and depth rose after two AZD1222 doses.

This specimen was peripheral blood, taken on day 0 of AZD1222 vaccination. The clonotype comes from an adult in good health. The rearrangement links TRBV5-5 to TRBJ2-4; the D is unclear. The CDR3 protein is CASSFGLSKNIQYF. In nucleotides, the CDR3 is TGTGCCAGCAGCTTCGGTCTCTCCAAAAACATTCAGTACTTC.